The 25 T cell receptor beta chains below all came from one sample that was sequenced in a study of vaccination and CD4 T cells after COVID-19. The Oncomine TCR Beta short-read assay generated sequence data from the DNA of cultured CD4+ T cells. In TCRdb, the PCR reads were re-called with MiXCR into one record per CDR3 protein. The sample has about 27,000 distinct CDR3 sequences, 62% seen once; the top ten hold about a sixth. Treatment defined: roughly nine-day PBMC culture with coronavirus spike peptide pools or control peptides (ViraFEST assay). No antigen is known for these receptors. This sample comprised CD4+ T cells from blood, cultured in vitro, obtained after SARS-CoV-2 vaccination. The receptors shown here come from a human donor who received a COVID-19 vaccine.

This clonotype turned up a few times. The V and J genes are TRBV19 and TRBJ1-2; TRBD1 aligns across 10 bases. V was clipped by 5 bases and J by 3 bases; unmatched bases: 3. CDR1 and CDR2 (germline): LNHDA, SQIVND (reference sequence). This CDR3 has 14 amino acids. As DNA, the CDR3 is TGTGCCAGTAGTCCGACAGGGGGCTACTATGGCTACACCTTC. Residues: CASSPTGGYYGYTF.

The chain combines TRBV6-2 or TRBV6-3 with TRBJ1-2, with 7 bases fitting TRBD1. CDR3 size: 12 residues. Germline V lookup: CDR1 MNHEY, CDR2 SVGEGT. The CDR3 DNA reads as TGTCTTATCCGGACAGGCAACTATGGCTACACCTTC. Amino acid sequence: CLIRTGNYGYTF.

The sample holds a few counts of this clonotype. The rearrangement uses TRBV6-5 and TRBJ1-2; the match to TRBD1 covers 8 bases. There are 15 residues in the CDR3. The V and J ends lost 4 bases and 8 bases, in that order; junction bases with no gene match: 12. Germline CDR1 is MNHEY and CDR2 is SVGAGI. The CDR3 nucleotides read TGTGCCAGCAGTTCCCTCGCGGGACAGGAGAGGGGCTACACCTTC. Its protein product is CASSSLAGQERGYTF.

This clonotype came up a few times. CDR3 protein: CSARDPQSGGGNQPQHF. The CDR3, as DNA: TGCAGTGCTAGAGATCCCCAGTCGGGGGGTGGCAATCAGCCCCAGCATTTT. This rearrangement joins TRBV20-1 to TRBJ1-5, with D possibly being TRBD1 (5 bases). With 0 bases removed from V and 2 bases from J, the gap between germline ends came to 17 bases. From germline, CDR1 is DFQATT and CDR2 SNEGSKA (reference sequence). The CDR3 length is 17 residues.

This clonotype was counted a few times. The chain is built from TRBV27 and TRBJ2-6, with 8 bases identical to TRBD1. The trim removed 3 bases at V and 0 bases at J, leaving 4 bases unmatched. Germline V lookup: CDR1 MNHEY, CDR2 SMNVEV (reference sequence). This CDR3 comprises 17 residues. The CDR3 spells CASSFRTGLSGANVLTF. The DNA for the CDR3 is TGTGCCAGCAGTTTTAGGACAGGGCTCTCTGGGGCCAACGTCCTGACTTTC.

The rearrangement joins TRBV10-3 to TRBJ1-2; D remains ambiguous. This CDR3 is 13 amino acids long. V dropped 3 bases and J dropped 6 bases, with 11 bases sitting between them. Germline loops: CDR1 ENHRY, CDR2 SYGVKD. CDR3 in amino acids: CAISDRGIDGYTF. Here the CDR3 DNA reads TGTGCCATCAGTGATCGGGGAATTGATGGCTACACCTTC.

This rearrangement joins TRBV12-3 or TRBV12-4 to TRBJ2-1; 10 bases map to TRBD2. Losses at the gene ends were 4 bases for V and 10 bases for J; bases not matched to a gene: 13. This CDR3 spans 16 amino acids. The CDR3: CASSYGVTSGAKEQFF. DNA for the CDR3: TGTGCCAGCAGTTACGGCGTCACTAGCGGGGCTAAAGAGCAGTTCTTC.

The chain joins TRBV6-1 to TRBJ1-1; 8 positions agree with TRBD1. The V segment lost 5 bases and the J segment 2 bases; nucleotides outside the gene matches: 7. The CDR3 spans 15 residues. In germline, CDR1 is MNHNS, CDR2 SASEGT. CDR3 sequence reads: CASSPGQVQNTEAFF. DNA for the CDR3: TGTGCCAGCAGTCCGGGACAGGTCCAAAACACTGAAGCTTTCTTT.

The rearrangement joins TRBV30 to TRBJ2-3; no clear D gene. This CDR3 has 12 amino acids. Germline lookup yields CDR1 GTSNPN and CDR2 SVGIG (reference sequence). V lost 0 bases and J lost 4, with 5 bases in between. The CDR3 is CAWSVRADTQYF. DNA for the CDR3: TGTGCCTGGAGTGTACGGGCAGATACGCAGTATTTT.

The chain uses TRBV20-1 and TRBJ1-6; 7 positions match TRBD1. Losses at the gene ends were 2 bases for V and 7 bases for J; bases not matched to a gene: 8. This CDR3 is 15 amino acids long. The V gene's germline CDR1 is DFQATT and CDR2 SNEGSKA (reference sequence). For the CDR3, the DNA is TGCAGTGCTAGACAGGGGGAATATAGGAATTCACCCCTCCACTTT. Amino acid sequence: CSARQGEYRNSPLHF.

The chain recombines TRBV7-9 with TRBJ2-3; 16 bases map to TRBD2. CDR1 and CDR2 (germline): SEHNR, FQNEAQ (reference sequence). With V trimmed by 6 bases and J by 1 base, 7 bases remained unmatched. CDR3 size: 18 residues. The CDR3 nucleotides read TGTGCCAGCAGGGAGGGACTAGCGGGGGGGCCGCGCACAGATACGCAGTATTTT. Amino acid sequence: CASREGLAGGPRTDTQYF.

CDR3 sequence reads: CAWTTDPYEQYF. CDR3 coding DNA: TGTGCCTGGACCACGGACCCCTACGAGCAGTACTTC. This rearrangement joins TRBV30 to TRBJ2-7; D is undetermined. This CDR3 region has 12 residues. Trimming took off 4 bases at V and 2 bases at J, with 9 bases between the two ends. In germline, CDR1 is GTSNPN, CDR2 SVGIG (reference sequence).

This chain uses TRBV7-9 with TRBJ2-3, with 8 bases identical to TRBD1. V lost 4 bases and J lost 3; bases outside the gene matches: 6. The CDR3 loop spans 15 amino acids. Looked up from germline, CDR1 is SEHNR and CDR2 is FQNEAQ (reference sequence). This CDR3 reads CASSYRQGYTDTQYF. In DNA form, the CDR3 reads TGTGCCAGCAGCTACCGACAGGGGTATACAGATACGCAGTATTTT.

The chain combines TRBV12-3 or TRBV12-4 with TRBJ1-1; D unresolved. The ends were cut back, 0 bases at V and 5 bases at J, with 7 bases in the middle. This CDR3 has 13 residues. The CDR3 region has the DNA TGTGCCAGCAGTTTAGCGTCCGGGACTGAAGCTTTCTTT. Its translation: CASSLASGTEAFF.

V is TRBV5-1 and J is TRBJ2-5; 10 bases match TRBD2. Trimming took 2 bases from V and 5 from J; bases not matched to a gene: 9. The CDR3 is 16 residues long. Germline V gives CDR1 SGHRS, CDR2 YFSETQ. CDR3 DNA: TGCGCCAGCAGCTTTGAGGCTAGCGGGGGACAGGAGACCCAGTACTTC. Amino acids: CASSFEASGGQETQYF.

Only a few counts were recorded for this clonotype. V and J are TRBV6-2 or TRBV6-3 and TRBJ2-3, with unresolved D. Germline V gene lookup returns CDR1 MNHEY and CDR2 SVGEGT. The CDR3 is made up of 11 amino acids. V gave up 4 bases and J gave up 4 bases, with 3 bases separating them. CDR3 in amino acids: CASSFSDTQYF. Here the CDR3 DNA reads TGTGCCAGCAGTTTCTCAGATACGCAGTATTTT.

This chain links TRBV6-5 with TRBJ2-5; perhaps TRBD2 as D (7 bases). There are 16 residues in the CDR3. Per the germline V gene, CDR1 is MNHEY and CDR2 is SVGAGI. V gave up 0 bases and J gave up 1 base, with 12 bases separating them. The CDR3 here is CASSYSGGQGQETQYF. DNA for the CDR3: TGTGCCAGCAGTTACTCGGGGGGGCAGGGCCAAGAGACCCAGTACTTC.

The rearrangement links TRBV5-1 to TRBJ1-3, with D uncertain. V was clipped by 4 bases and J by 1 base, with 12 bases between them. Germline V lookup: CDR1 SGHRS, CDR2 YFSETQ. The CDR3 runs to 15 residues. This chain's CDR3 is CASSPILQSGNTIYF. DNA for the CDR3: TGCGCCAGCAGCCCAATACTACAGTCTGGAAACACCATATATTTT.

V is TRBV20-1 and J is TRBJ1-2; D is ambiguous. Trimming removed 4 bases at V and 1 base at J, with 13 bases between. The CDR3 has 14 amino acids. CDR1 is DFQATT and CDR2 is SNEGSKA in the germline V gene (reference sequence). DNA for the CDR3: TGCAGTGCTAAGCATTGGAGACATAACTATGGCTACACCTTC. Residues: CSAKHWRHNYGYTF.

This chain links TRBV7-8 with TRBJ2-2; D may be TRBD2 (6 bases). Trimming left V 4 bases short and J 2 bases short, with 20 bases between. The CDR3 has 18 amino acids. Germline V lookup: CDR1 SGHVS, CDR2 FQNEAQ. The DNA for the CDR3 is TGTGCCAGCAGCTCCCGGGTCTGGGGGGTCATCAACACCGGGGAGCTGTTTTTT. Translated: CASSSRVWGVINTGELFF.

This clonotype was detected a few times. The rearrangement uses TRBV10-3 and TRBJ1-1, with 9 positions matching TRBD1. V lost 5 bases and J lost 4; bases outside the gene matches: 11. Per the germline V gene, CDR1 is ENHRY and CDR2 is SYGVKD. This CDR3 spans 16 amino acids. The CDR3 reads CAISNRGRNIVTEAFF. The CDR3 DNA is TGTGCCATCAGTAACAGGGGGCGAAACATAGTCACTGAAGCTTTCTTT.

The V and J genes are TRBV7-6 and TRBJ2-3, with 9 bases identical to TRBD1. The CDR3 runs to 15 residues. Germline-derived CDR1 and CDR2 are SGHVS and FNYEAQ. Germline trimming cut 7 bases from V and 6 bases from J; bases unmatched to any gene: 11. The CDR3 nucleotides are TGTGCCAGCACCCCAAGACAGGGGGGTCGGGATACGCAGTATTTT. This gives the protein CASTPRQGGRDTQYF. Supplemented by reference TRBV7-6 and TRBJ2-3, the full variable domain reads GAGVSQSPRYKVTKRGQDVALRCDPISGHVSLYWYRQALGQGPEFLTYFNYEAQQDKSGLPNDRFSAERPEGSISTLTIQRTEQRDSAMYRCASTPRQGGRDTQYFGPGTRLTVL.

Written as DNA, the CDR3 is TGTGCCAGCAGCTTAGTACTAGCGGGGGCCAAGAAAGAGACCCAGTACTTC. Translated: CASSLVLAGAKKETQYF. V is TRBV11-3 and J is TRBJ2-5; 11 bases match TRBD2. V gave up 1 base and J gave up 3 bases; unmatched junction bases: 7. This CDR3 region has 17 residues. Germline V lookup: CDR1 SGHNT, CDR2 YENEEA.

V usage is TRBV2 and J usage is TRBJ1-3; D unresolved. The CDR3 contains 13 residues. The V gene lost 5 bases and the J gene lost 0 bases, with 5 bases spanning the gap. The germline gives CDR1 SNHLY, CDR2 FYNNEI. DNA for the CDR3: TGTGCCAGCAGTTTTGTCTCTGGAAACACCATATATTTT. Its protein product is CASSFVSGNTIYF.

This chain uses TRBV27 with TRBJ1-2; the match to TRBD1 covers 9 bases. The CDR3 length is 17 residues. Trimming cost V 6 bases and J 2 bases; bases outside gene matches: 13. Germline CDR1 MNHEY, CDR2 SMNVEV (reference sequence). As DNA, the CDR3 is TGTGCCAGCAGCTTGACAGCGCACAGGGGGCGCAACTATGGCTACACCTTC. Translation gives CASSLTAHRGRNYGYTF.